This T cell receptor beta chain was captured by sequencing in a study of blood T cell repertoires in COVID-19. Measured with immunoSEQ multiplex PCR; TCRdb has only the in-frame clones, and not every one. The sample contains roughly 200,000 clones, approximately 91% of which appear only once. Trimming took 5 bases from V and 5 from J, leaving 10 bases between them. Germline assignment: CDR1 SGHTS and CDR2 YDEGEE. This CDR3 spans 12 amino acids. The chain is built from TRBV5-8 and TRBJ1-2; D not certain. The origin of this receptor is a man in his late teens or twenties with active or convalescent COVID-19. The sample taken for sequencing was peripheral blood. Here the CDR3 DNA reads TGTGCCAGCAGAAACAGAGTTTATGGCTACACCTTC. The encoded protein is CASRNRVYGYTF.